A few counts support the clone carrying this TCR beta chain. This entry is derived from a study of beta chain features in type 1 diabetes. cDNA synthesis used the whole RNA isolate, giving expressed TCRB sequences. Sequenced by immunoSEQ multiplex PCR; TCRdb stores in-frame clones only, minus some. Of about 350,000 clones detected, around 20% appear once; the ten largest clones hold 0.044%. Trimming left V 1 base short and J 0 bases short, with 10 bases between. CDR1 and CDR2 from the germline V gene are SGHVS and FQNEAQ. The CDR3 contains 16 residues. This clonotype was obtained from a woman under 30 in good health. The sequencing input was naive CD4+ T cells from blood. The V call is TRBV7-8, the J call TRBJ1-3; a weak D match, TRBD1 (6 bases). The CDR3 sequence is CASSLVTGISGNTIYF. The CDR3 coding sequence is TGTGCCAGCAGCTTAGTAACAGGGATCTCTGGAAACACCATATATTTT.